This T cell receptor beta chain emerged from a study of Tregs in tolerant kidney transplant recipients. The nonmyeloablative bone marrow transplants came from related graft donors, with transient mixed chimerism. Thawed PBMCs were FACS-sorted into unstimulated CD4+CD25+CD127- regulatory T cells, CD4+CD25- non-regulatory cells, CD4 and CD8 cells. Some clones are missing from TCRdb's copy, which holds only in-frame ones; the method was immunoSEQ multiplex PCR. The data hold roughly 52,000 clones, with about 91% observed a single time. The CDR3 extends over 12 amino acids. The germline CDR1 and CDR2 sequences are LNHDA and SQIVND (reference sequence). V lost 6 bases and J 6 bases, leaving 11 bases between the germline ends.

Sequenced here: CD8+ T cells from blood (PBMCs), sampled 24 months after the transplant. The rearrangement joins TRBV19 to TRBJ1-2; perhaps TRBD1 as D (5 bases). The TCR sequence derives from a human patient who received a combined kidney and bone marrow transplant. Some T cells could come from the graft donor. The CDR3 sequence: CASRGGPDGYTF. The CDR3 bases are TGTGCCAGTAGGGGGGGTCCCGATGGCTACACCTTC.